The clone carrying this T cell receptor beta chain was counted between two and nine times. This sample is drawn from a study of T-cell reconstitution after alpha-beta-depleted transplantation in children. Germline assignment: CDR1 SGHNT and CDR2 YYREEE (reference sequence). V trimming: 0 bases; J trimming: 4 bases; junction bases outside the gene matches: 7. The CDR3 totals 16 residues. The TCRbeta library was prepared with unique molecular identifiers. Each CDR3 protein gets one entry after TCRdb re-called the PCR reads with MiXCR. This table has approximately 520,000 distinct CDR3 sequences, roughly 33% appearing once.

The source of this sequence is a human donor who donated a stem cell graft to a child with aplastic anemia. Sequencing was performed on PBMCs from the stem cell graft donor, taken from the stem cell graft. The chain carries TRBV5-4 and TRBJ2-1, with 7 bases that match TRBD2. The CDR3 sequence is CASSLASSGSYNEQFF. Here the CDR3 DNA reads TGTGCCAGCAGCTTGGCGTCTAGCGGCAGTTACAATGAGCAGTTCTTC.